The subject of this entry is one T cell receptor (beta chain). The CDR3 sequence is 16 residues long. CDR1 is SGHDT, CDR2 YYEEEE, per germline. V shed 2 bases, J shed 2 bases, and the junction held 6 bases outside the gene matches. These data originate in a study of blood T cell repertoires in COVID-19. On the study more broadly: COVID-19 samples collected from the United States, Italy and Spain covered acute and convalescent phases. In each case, the material was cDNA or gDNA derived from T cells, B-cell-depleted T cells, or PBMCs.

Original handling: Using reference gene primer amplification, nucleated cell counts were estimated. Only in-frame clones appear in the TCRdb table, and some are missing; sequencing was by immunoSEQ multiplex PCR. D and trimming come from the DNA, and the V and J calls and clone size come from that table. The sample includes approximately 210,000 clones, 70% to 90% of them seen just once. This TCR was sampled from a woman in her forties or fifties with active or convalescent COVID-19. Sequencing input: peripheral blood. The V call is TRBV5-6, the J call TRBJ2-3, with 9 bases lining up with TRBD2. CDR3 region: CASSLGSGSYTDTQYF. Written as DNA, the CDR3 is TGTGCCAGCAGCTTAGGTAGCGGGAGTTACACAGATACGCAGTATTTT.